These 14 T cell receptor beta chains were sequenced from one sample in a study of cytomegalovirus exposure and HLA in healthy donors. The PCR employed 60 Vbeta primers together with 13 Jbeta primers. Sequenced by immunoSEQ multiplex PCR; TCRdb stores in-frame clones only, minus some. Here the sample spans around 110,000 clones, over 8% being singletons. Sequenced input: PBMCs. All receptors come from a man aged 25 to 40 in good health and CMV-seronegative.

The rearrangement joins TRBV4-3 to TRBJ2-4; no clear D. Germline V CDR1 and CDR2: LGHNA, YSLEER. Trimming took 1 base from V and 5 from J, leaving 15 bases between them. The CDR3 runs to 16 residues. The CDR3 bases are TGCGCCAGCAGCCAAGGAAGGAATTGGGCTCAAAACATTCAGTACTTC. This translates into CASSQGRNWAQNIQYF.

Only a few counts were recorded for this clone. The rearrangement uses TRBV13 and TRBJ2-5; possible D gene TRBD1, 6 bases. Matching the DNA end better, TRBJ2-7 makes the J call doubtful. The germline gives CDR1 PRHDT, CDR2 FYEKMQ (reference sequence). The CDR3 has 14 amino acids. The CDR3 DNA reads TGTGCCAGCAGCTCTACAGGGCTCTCCTACGAGCAGTACTTC. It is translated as CASSSTGLSYEQYF.

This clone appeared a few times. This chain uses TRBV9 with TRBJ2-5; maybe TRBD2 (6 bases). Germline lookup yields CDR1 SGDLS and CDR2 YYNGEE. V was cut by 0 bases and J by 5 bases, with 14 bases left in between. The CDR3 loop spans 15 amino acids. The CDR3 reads CASSVGGGGSETQYF. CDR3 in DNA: TGTGCCAGCAGCGTAGGCGGCGGAGGGAGTGAGACCCAGTACTTC. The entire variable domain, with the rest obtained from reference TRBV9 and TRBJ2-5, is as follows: DSGVTQTPKHLITATGQRVTLRCSPRSGDLSVYWYQQSLDQGLQFLIQYYNGEERAKGNILERFSAQQFPDLHSELNLSSLELGDSALYFCASSVGGGGSETQYFGPGTRLLVL.

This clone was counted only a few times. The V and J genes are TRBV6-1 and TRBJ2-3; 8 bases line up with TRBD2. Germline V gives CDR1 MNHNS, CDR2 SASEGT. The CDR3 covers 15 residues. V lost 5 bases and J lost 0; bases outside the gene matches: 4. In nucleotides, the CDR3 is TGTGCCAGCAGTTGGGCTAGCGGGAGCACAGATACGCAGTATTTT. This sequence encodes CASSWASGSTDTQYF.

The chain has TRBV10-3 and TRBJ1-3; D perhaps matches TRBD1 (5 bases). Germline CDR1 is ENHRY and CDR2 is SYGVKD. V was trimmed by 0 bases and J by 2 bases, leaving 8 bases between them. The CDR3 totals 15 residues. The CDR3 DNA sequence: TGTGCCATCAGTGAGTCGGGGGGACCTGGAAACACCATATATTTT. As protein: CAISESGGPGNTIYF.

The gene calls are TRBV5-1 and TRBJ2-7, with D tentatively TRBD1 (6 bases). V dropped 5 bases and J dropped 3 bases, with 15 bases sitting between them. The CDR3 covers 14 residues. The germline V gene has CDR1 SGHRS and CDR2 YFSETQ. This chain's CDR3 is CASSSGAGVYEQYF. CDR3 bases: TGCGCCAGCAGTTCCGGGGCAGGGGTCTACGAGCAGTACTTC.

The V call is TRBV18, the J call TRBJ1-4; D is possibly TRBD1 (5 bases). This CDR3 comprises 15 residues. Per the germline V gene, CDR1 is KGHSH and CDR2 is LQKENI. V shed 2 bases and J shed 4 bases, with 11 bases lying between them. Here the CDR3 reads CASSPSQEGNEKLFF. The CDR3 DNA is TGTGCCAGCTCACCATCACAGGAGGGTAATGAAAAACTGTTTTTT. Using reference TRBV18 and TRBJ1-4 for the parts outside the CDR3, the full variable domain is NAGVMQNPRHLVRRRGQEARLRCSPMKGHSHVYWYRQLPEEGLKFMVYLQKENIIDESGMPKERFSAEFPKEGPSILRIQQVVRGDSAAYFCASSPSQEGNEKLFFGSGTQLSVL.

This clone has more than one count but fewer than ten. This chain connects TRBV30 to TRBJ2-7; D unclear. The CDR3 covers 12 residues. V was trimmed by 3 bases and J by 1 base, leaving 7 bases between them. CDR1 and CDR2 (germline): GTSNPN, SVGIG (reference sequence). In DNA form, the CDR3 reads TGTGCCTGGAGAACCAGGTCCTACGAGCAGTACTTC. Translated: CAWRTRSYEQYF.

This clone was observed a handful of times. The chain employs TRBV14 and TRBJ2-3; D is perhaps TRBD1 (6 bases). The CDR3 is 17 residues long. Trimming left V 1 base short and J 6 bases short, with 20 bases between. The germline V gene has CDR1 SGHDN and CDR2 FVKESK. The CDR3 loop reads CASSQAGDTPLMDTQYF. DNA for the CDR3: TGTGCCAGCAGCCAAGCCGGGGACACTCCTCTTATGGATACGCAGTATTTT.

CDR3 in DNA: TGCGCCAGCAGGAAGAGACAGGGCTTTGAAAAACTGTTTTTT. Its protein is CASRKRQGFEKLFF. V usage is TRBV10-2 and J usage is TRBJ1-4, with 7 bases aligning to TRBD1. Germline assignment: CDR1 WSHSY and CDR2 SAAADI. This CDR3 is 14 amino acids long. The J segment lost 7 bases and the V segment lost 6 bases, leaving 8 bases of the junction unmatched.

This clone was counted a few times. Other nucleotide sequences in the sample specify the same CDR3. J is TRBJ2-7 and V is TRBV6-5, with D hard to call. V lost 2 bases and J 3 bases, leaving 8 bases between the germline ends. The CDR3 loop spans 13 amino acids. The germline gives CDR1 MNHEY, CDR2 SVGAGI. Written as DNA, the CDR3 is TGTGCCAGCAGTTACCGAGGCGGCTACGAGCAGTACTTC. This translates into CASSYRGGYEQYF.

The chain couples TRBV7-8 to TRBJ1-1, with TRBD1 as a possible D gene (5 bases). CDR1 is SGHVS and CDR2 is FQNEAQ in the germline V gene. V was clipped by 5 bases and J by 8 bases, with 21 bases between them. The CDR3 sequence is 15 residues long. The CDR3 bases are TGTGCCAGCAGCCCCATGGGGCATTTAAATTCCGAAGCTTTCTTT. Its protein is CASSPMGHLNSEAFF.

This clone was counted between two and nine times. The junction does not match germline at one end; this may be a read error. The CDR3 nucleotides read TGTGCCAGTAGGATAGACAGGGTGAACACTGAAGCTTTCTTT. As protein: CASRIDRVNTEAFF. The chain joins TRBV19 to TRBJ1-1, with 7 bases that match TRBD1. The CDR3 is 14 residues long. Germline-derived CDR1 and CDR2 are LNHDA and SQIVND (reference sequence).

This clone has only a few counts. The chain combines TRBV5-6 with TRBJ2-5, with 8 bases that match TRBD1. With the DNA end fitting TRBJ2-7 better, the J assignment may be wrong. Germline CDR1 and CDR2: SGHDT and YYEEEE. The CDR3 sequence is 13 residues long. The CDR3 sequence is CASSGQGFYEQYF. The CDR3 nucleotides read TGTGCCAGCAGCGGACAGGGCTTCTACGAGCAGTACTTC.